The subject of this entry is one TCR beta chain. J was trimmed by 9 bases and V by 4 bases; bases with no gene match: 12. The CDR3 has 14 residues. Germline lookup yields CDR1 SGHDT and CDR2 YYEEEE. The data are from a study of control samples from healthy donors and cancer patients. Repertoires were generated with immunoSEQ multiplex PCR, while TCRdb's copy carries only in-frame clones and drops some. The sample carries about 94,000 clones, 90% recorded once. Sample: blood. The receptor was isolated from a woman aged 18-29 years in good health. The V gene is TRBV5-6, the J gene TRBJ2-7, with 8 bases aligning to TRBD2. Here the CDR3 DNA reads TGTGCCAGCAGCCGGGGGGGCTCCGCAAACTGGCAGTACTTC. This translates into CASSRGGSANWQYF.